These 14 T cell receptor beta chains were all obtained from the same sample, sequenced in a study of T cell responses to AZD1222 COVID-19 vaccine. Using immunoSEQ multiplex PCR, the repertoire was profiled, and TCRdb retains in-frame clones only, with some absent. The sample records under 150,000 clones, more than 75% being singletons. Sequenced material: peripheral blood, taken on day 0 of AZD1222 vaccination. The receptor set was obtained from an adult in good health.

The chain is built from TRBV3-1 (or the pseudogene TRBV3-2) and TRBJ2-4, with D maybe TRBD2 (6 bases). V lost 0 bases and J lost 0, with 18 bases in between. Germline lookup yields CDR1 LGHDT and CDR2 YNNKEL (reference sequence). The CDR3 is made up of 19 amino acids. The chain's CDR3 is CASSQDGGTCGLAKNIQYF. The CDR3 DNA is TGTGCCAGCAGCCAAGATGGGGGGACCTGTGGCCTAGCCAAAAACATTCAGTACTTC.

V gene TRBV5-1 combines with J gene TRBJ2-7; 8 bases are shared with TRBD1. The CDR3 is made up of 14 amino acids. Germline CDR1 is SGHRS and CDR2 is YFSETQ. V was clipped by 0 bases and J by 4 bases; unmatched bases: 3. The CDR3 nucleotides are TGCGCCAGCAGCTTGGGGCAGGGGGCTTACGAGCAGTACTTC. Protein sequence: CASSLGQGAYEQYF.

This chain joins TRBV7-2 and TRBJ1-1; D may be TRBD1 (6 bases). Germline V gene data show CDR1 as SGHTA and CDR2 as FQGNSA. This CDR3 spans 14 amino acids. The germline V and J ends were trimmed by 3 bases and 1 base, with 9 bases remaining between them. The CDR3 sequence: CASSFAGQNTEAFF. As DNA, the CDR3 is TGTGCCAGCAGCTTTGCGGGACAGAACACTGAAGCTTTCTTT.

V usage is TRBV19 and J usage is TRBJ2-3, with D hard to call. This CDR3 has 16 amino acids. CDR1 and CDR2 from the germline V gene are LNHDA and SQIVND (reference sequence). V was trimmed by 3 bases and J by 0 bases, leaving 13 bases between them. The chain's CDR3 is CASSMGMIPSTDTQYF. The CDR3 DNA reads as TGTGCCAGTAGTATGGGAATGATCCCCAGCACAGATACGCAGTATTTT. Full variable domain (remainder filled in from reference TRBV19 and TRBJ2-3): DGGITQSPKYLFRKEGQNVTLSCEQNLNHDAMYWYRQDPGQGLRLIYYSQIVNDFQKGDIAEGYSVSREKKESFPLTVTSAQKNPTAFYLCASSMGMIPSTDTQYFGPGTRLTVL.

The V gene is TRBV3-1 (or the pseudogene TRBV3-2), the J gene TRBJ2-2; no clear D gene. Germline V gives CDR1 LGHDT, CDR2 YNNKEL (reference sequence). The CDR3 is made up of 12 amino acids. The V end lost 5 bases, the J end lost 6 bases, and 7 bases lay between the germline ends. CDR3 in amino acids: CASSYLSGELFF. In nucleotides, the CDR3 is TGTGCCAGCAGCTACCTATCCGGGGAGCTGTTTTTT.

The chain uses TRBV4-3 and TRBJ1-2; 8 nucleotides align to TRBD1. Per germline, CDR1 LGHNA and CDR2 YSLEER. The CDR3 has 14 amino acids. V was clipped by 5 bases and J by 3 bases; unmatched bases: 5. CDR3 in amino acids: CASSARQGYYGYTF. The CDR3 nucleotides read TGCGCCAGCAGCGCCCGACAGGGGTACTATGGCTACACCTTC.

V usage is TRBV11-3 and J usage is TRBJ2-7; perhaps D is TRBD1 or TRBD2 (5 bases each). V shed 4 bases and J shed 2 bases, with 15 bases lying between them. The CDR3 covers 15 residues. Per the germline V gene, CDR1 is SGHNT and CDR2 is YENEEA. The CDR3 region is CASSSTGPLTYEQYF. For the CDR3, the DNA is TGTGCCAGCAGCTCAACGGGACCGCTCACCTACGAGCAGTACTTC.

The CDR3 sequence is CATSRDLEGFGSPLHF. The CDR3 DNA follows: TGTGCCACCAGCAGAGACCTAGAAGGATTCGGTTCACCCCTCCACTTT. This chain connects TRBV15 to TRBJ1-6; D ambiguous. The CDR3 runs 16 residues. Germline V gene data show CDR1 as LNHNV and CDR2 as YYDKDF (reference sequence). Trimming pared 0 bases from V and 9 bases from J, leaving 15 bases between.

The gene calls are TRBV7-9 and TRBJ2-3; TRBD2 matches at 11 bases. In germline, CDR1 is SEHNR, CDR2 FQNEAQ (reference sequence). There are 17 residues in the CDR3. The V gene end was trimmed by 0 bases and the J gene end by 5 bases; junction bases not matched to a gene: 7. CDR3 amino acids: CASSLATSGVEIDTQYF. CDR3 DNA sequence: TGTGCCAGCAGCTTAGCGACTAGCGGGGTTGAGATAGATACGCAGTATTTT.

The chain uses TRBV2 and TRBJ2-1; D is possibly TRBD1 or TRBD2 (6 bases each). The CDR3 totals 14 residues. V lost 7 bases to trimming and J lost 2 bases, with 12 bases between them. Germline V CDR1 and CDR2: SNHLY, FYNNEI. The CDR3 here is CASKEGGTYNEQFF. In DNA form, the CDR3 reads TGTGCCAGCAAAGAGGGGGGAACCTACAATGAGCAGTTCTTC. Full variable domain (remainder filled in from reference TRBV2 and TRBJ2-1): EPEVTQTPSHQVTQMGQEVILRCVPISNHLYFYWYRQILGQKVEFLVSFYNNEISEKSEIFDDQFSVERPDGSNFTLKIRSTKLEDSAMYFCASKEGGTYNEQFFGPGTRLTVL.

The V and J genes are TRBV2 and TRBJ1-3, with D unclear. This CDR3 comprises 11 residues. Trimming removed 6 bases at V and 5 bases at J, with 5 bases between. The germline CDR1 and CDR2 sequences are SNHLY and FYNNEI. CDR3 amino acids: CASRERNTIYF. DNA for the CDR3: TGTGCCAGCAGGGAAAGAAACACCATATATTTT. The full variable domain, with the rest looked up from reference TRBV2 and TRBJ1-3, is EPEVTQTPSHQVTQMGQEVILRCVPISNHLYFYWYRQILGQKVEFLVSFYNNEISEKSEIFDDQFSVERPDGSNFTLKIRSTKLEDSAMYFCASRERNTIYFGEGSWLTVV.

V is TRBV4-3 and J is TRBJ1-3; TRBD1 might be the D (5 bases). The germline V gene encodes CDR1 LGHNA and CDR2 YSLEER. CDR3 size: 16 residues. The V end lost 4 bases, the J end lost 3 bases, and 16 bases lay between the germline ends. The DNA of the CDR3 is TGCGCCAGCAGCCCAGTACTGGGGCTCGATGGAAACACCATATATTTT. This encodes CASSPVLGLDGNTIYF.

The DNA for the CDR3 is TGTGCCAGCACCCAGGGTTTCGGAAACACCATATATTTT. It translates to CASTQGFGNTIYF. The genes are TRBV7-9 and TRBJ1-3; a possible D gene is TRBD1 (5 bases). Deletions cut 7 bases from V and 4 bases from J, with 11 bases between. The length of the CDR3 is 13 residues. Germline assignment: CDR1 SEHNR and CDR2 FQNEAQ (reference sequence).

The chain carries TRBV2 and TRBJ2-1, with D possibly matching TRBD2 (6 bases). Between the trimmed V and J ends, which lost 7 bases and 0 bases, there was a span of 13 bases. Germline V gene sequence: CDR1 SNHLY, CDR2 FYNNEI. The CDR3 consists of 15 residues. The CDR3, as DNA: TGTGCCAGCACCGGGACTCCTCGCTCCTACAATGAGCAGTTCTTC. It translates to CASTGTPRSYNEQFF. Supplemented by reference TRBV2 and TRBJ2-1, the full variable domain reads EPEVTQTPSHQVTQMGQEVILRCVPISNHLYFYWYRQILGQKVEFLVSFYNNEISEKSEIFDDQFSVERPDGSNFTLKIRSTKLEDSAMYFCASTGTPRSYNEQFFGPGTRLTVL.